The 24 T cell receptor beta chains in this list originate from one sample, sequenced in a study of cytomegalovirus exposure and HLA in healthy donors. The repertoire was sequenced with immunoSEQ multiplex PCR; TCRdb's copy has only in-frame clones and lacks some. Found here are some 130,000 clones, about 94% of them singletons; the top ten hold 1.8%. Sequencing was carried out using PBMCs. These receptors were collected from a man aged 18 to 30 in good health and CMV-seropositive.

The chain recombines TRBV9 with TRBJ2-1, with TRBD2 matching 10 bases. The length of the CDR3 is 16 residues. Germline V gene data show CDR1 as SGDLS and CDR2 as YYNGEE. V lost 0 bases to trimming and J lost 3 bases; unmatched junction nucleotides: 3. The CDR3 nucleotides are TGTGCCAGCAGCGTAGTTCCTAGCGGGAGCTACAATGAGCAGTTCTTC. Translation: CASSVVPSGSYNEQFF.

Comment on this clone: Relative to the germline gene, one junction end is altered; a read error may explain this. The chain recombines TRBV7-7 with TRBJ2-7; 8 nucleotides agree with TRBD1. This CDR3 is built from 13 residues. Germline CDR1 and CDR2: SSHAT and FNYEAQ (reference sequence). The CDR3 loop reads CASSRDRTYEQYF. In nucleotides, the CDR3 is TGTGCTAGCAGCCGGGACAGGACCTACGAGCAGTACTTC.

The gene calls are TRBV6-5 and TRBJ1-4; tentatively, D is TRBD1 (6 bases). The length of the CDR3 is 14 residues. With 5 bases removed from V and 4 bases from J, the gap between germline ends came to 11 bases. Germline CDR1 MNHEY, CDR2 SVGAGI. In DNA form, the CDR3 reads TGTGCCAGCAGTACCACAGGGTTTAATGAAAAACTGTTTTTT. This encodes CASSTTGFNEKLFF.

J is TRBJ2-1 and V is TRBV4-2; perhaps D is TRBD1 or TRBD2 (10 bases each). V was cut by 4 bases and J by 7 bases, with 20 bases left in between. In germline, CDR1 is LGHNA, CDR2 YNFKEQ. This CDR3 is 16 amino acids long. CDR3 in amino acids: CASSRQGASGSNEQFF. CDR3 nucleotide sequence: TGTGCCAGCAGCCGACAGGGGGCTAGCGGGAGTAATGAGCAGTTCTTC.

Here the CDR3 DNA reads TGTGCCAGCAGCAGTAGGACTAGTCCCATGTCCAACAATGAGCAGTTCTTC. Protein sequence: CASSSRTSPMSNNEQFF. The V gene is TRBV21-1, the J gene TRBJ2-1; the D call of TRBD2 is as the table states it, not checked on the DNA. TRBV21-1 constitutes a pseudogene. CDR3 length: 17 residues.

In this sample, this clone turned up once. This chain joins TRBV7-9 and TRBJ1-3; TRBD1 agrees at 10 bases. V was clipped by 5 bases and J by 2 bases; unmatched bases: 3. This CDR3 region has 15 residues. Germline V lookup: CDR1 SEHNR, CDR2 FQNEAQ (reference sequence). CDR3 region: CASSEGTGAGNTIYF. The CDR3 DNA reads as TGTGCCAGCAGCGAGGGGACAGGGGCTGGAAACACCATATATTTT.

The rearrangement joins TRBV2 to TRBJ1-1; D gene ambiguous. CDR1 and CDR2 from the germline V gene are SNHLY and FYNNEI. CDR3 length equals 13 residues. Trimming took 8 bases from V and 8 from J, leaving 18 bases between them. In nucleotides, the CDR3 is TGTGCCAGCGCTGGTGGACTGCAAATGGAAGCTTTCTTT. Translation: CASAGGLQMEAFF.

This clone showed up just once. This rearrangement joins TRBV10-3 to TRBJ1-5; 11 bases fit TRBD1. Per the germline V gene, CDR1 is ENHRY and CDR2 is SYGVKD. Germline trimming cut 6 bases from V and 5 bases from J; bases unmatched to any gene: 3. The CDR3 runs 14 residues. The CDR3 reads CAIRGTGGDQPQHF. The CDR3, as DNA: TGTGCCATCAGAGGGACAGGGGGGGATCAGCCCCAGCATTTT.

The CDR3 DNA is TGTGCCAGCAGCTTGGATGGGACTAGCACAGATACGCAGTATTTT. Protein: CASSLDGTSTDTQYF. This chain connects TRBV5-4 to TRBJ2-3, with D possibly TRBD2 on 6 matching bases. This CDR3 has 15 residues. Germline V gene data show CDR1 as SGHNT and CDR2 as YYREEE (reference sequence). Trimming removed 0 bases at V and 0 bases at J, with 8 bases between.

This sequence joins TRBV27 and TRBJ2-1, with TRBD2 matching over 9 bases. The CDR3 totals 17 residues. J lost 8 bases, V lost 3 bases, and 14 bases had no gene match. Germline CDR1 reads MNHEY; CDR2 reads SMNVEV (reference sequence). CDR3 loop: CASSFVGLAGSSDEQFF. The CDR3 DNA reads TGTGCCAGCAGTTTTGTAGGGCTAGCGGGATCTAGCGATGAGCAGTTCTTC.

V is TRBV7-9 and J is TRBJ2-7, with 8 bases matching TRBD1. The CDR3 runs 13 residues. V trimming: 5 bases; J trimming: 5 bases; junction bases outside the gene matches: 5. Germline V gene sequence: CDR1 SEHNR, CDR2 FQNEAQ (reference sequence). The CDR3 nucleotides are TGTGCCAGCAGCCCGAGACAGGGGAACGAGCAGTACTTC. Translation: CASSPRQGNEQYF.

This rearrangement joins TRBV28 to TRBJ2-7; TRBD2 is a possible D gene (6 bases). With 3 bases removed from V and 3 bases from J, the gap between germline ends came to 18 bases. From germline, CDR1 is MDHEN and CDR2 SYDVKM. The CDR3 contains 16 residues. The CDR3 loop is CASSFRTAGPHYEQYF. In nucleotides, the CDR3 is TGTGCCAGCAGTTTTCGGACTGCGGGGCCTCACTACGAGCAGTACTTC.

The chain uses TRBV5-8 and TRBJ2-2, with 9 bases that match TRBD2. Germline V gives CDR1 SGHTS, CDR2 YDEGEE. Trimming took 4 bases from V and 2 from J; bases not matched to a gene: 6. The CDR3 is 16 amino acids. CDR3 residues: CASSDTSGRNTGELFF. The CDR3 DNA reads as TGTGCCAGCAGCGACACTAGCGGGCGTAACACCGGGGAGCTGTTTTTT.

V is TRBV18 and J is TRBJ2-7; a weak D match, TRBD1 (6 bases). Trimming stripped 2 bases from V and 2 bases from J, with 13 bases between. The germline V gene encodes CDR1 KGHSH and CDR2 LQKENI. This CDR3 is 15 amino acids long. The CDR3 reads CASSPGQGTAYEQYF. CDR3 sequence (DNA): TGTGCCAGCTCACCAGGGCAGGGGACCGCCTACGAGCAGTACTTC.

The chain carries TRBV7-9 and TRBJ2-7; 9 bases align to TRBD1. The CDR3 is made up of 16 amino acids. Germline V gene sequence: CDR1 SEHNR, CDR2 FQNEAQ (reference sequence). V was pared by 5 bases and J by 5 bases, with 13 bases of the junction left unmatched. This CDR3 reads CASSKSRTGADDEQYF. As DNA, the CDR3 is TGTGCCAGCAGCAAATCACGGACAGGGGCGGATGACGAGCAGTACTTC.

This chain uses TRBV9 with TRBJ1-2, with D possibly matching TRBD1 (5 bases). This CDR3 comprises 18 residues. In germline, CDR1 is SGDLS, CDR2 YYNGEE. The V end was cut by 2 bases, the J end by 0 bases, with 20 bases between. CDR3 nucleotide sequence: TGTGCCAGCAGCGTTACCGTCGTGGGGCCGATGACTAACTATGGCTACACCTTC. Its translation: CASSVTVVGPMTNYGYTF.

The CDR3 loop reads CASSSAGDSIQYF. The CDR3 DNA sequence: TGTGCCAGCAGCTCGGCGGGAGATAGCATTCAGTACTTC. This chain joins TRBV7-9 and TRBJ2-4; 7 bases agree with TRBD2. The V segment lost 4 bases and the J segment 9 bases; nucleotides outside the gene matches: 6. Per the germline V gene, CDR1 is SEHNR and CDR2 is FQNEAQ (reference sequence). The CDR3 has 13 amino acids.

The genes are TRBV5-1 and TRBJ2-1; D is perhaps TRBD2 (5 bases). Germline CDR1 SGHRS, CDR2 YFSETQ. The CDR3 sequence is 15 residues long. The V gene lost 0 bases and the J gene lost 2 bases, with 9 bases spanning the gap. CDR3 DNA: TGCGCCAGCAGCTTGGTCGTCGGGACCTACAATGAGCAGTTCTTC. Its protein is CASSLVVGTYNEQFF.

J is TRBJ1-2 and V is TRBV5-6; 7 bases match TRBD1. The CDR3 has 12 amino acids. Unmatched junction bases numbered 5, after V lost 2 bases and J lost 10 bases. Germline assignment: CDR1 SGHDT and CDR2 YYEEEE. CDR3 in DNA: TGTGCCAGCAGCTTTCCCAGGGGGATCTACACCTTC. Amino acids: CASSFPRGIYTF.

The V call is TRBV27, the J call TRBJ2-3; TRBD2 is a possible D gene (7 bases). Per germline, CDR1 MNHEY and CDR2 SMNVEV (reference sequence). Trimming took 8 bases from V and 6 from J, leaving 15 bases between them. The CDR3 contains 13 residues. CDR3 sequence (DNA): TGTGCCAGCGCCGGGGGGCTGACCGATACGCAGTATTTT. It is translated as CASAGGLTDTQYF.

The chain combines TRBV27 with TRBJ1-1, with 7 bases identical to TRBD1. The germline V gene has CDR1 MNHEY and CDR2 SMNVEV (reference sequence). After removal of 5 bases from V and 3 bases from J, the junction contained 9 bases not matched to a gene. This CDR3 has 15 amino acids. CDR3 coding DNA: TGTGCCAGCAGTCATCCAGGGGGTGTGGACACTGAAGCTTTCTTT. It specifies CASSHPGGVDTEAFF.

V gene TRBV12-5 combines with J gene TRBJ2-3; D call uncertain. The CDR3 has 12 amino acids. Trimming removed 7 bases from V and 1 base from J, with 6 bases in between. CDR1 is LGHNT and CDR2 is FRNRAP in the germline V gene. CDR3 nucleotide sequence: TGTGCTAGTGCCCGTCGCACAGATACGCAGTATTTT. Translating gives CASARRTDTQYF.

The rearrangement uses TRBV7-2 and TRBJ2-3; 14 bases are a match to TRBD2. Germline V gene data show CDR1 as SGHTA and CDR2 as FQGNSA. V was clipped by 4 bases and J by 0 bases; unmatched bases: 9. This CDR3 comprises 19 residues. CDR3 region: CASSSVGLAGGASTDTQYF. CDR3 nucleotides: TGTGCCAGCAGCTCCGTCGGACTAGCGGGAGGCGCTAGCACAGATACGCAGTATTTT.

The chain combines TRBV18 with TRBJ2-1; D unresolved. Germline lookup yields CDR1 KGHSH and CDR2 LQKENI. This CDR3 contains 15 residues. V gave up 3 bases and J gave up 4 bases, with 13 bases separating them. In nucleotides, the CDR3 is TGTGCCAGCTCACCGGGCGTCGTCGCTTACAATGAGCAGTTCTTC. Amino acid sequence: CASSPGVVAYNEQFF.